These T cell receptor beta chains were read from a single sample in a study of OX40 agonist ivuxolimab in advanced cancers. Repertoires were generated with immunoSEQ multiplex PCR, while TCRdb's copy carries only in-frame clones and drops some. There are around 70,000 clones in the sample; under 85% occur only once, and 2% to 2.5% lies in the top ten. Sample: CD4+ or CD8+ T cells sorted from blood, taken in a trial of the OX40 agonist ivuxolimab. All receptors derive from an adult with an advanced solid tumor such as melanoma, head and neck, liver or kidney cancer. Both conserved end residues are part of each CDR3. D genes are given only for firm matches. Clone size is given for some rows only: seen once, a few or many times, or a class if the clone is expanded.

j_call: TRBJ1-2
d_call: TRBD1
clone_size: NA
v_call: TRBV6-6
cdr3_nt: TGTGCCAGCAGTAGGGACAGCTCCGTCTCTAACTATGGCTACACCTTC
cdr3_aa: CASSRDSSVSNYGYTF

j_call: TRBJ2-4
d_call: TRBD1
clone_size: few
v_call: TRBV7-9
cdr3_nt: TGTGCCAGCAGCATTGGGGACAGGGGAACCAAAAACATTCAGTACTTC
cdr3_aa: CASSIGDRGTKNIQYF

j_call: TRBJ1-1
d_call: NA
clone_size: NA
v_call: TRBV7-2
cdr3_nt: TGTGCCAGCAGCTTAGGGACGAACACTGAAGCTTTCTTT
cdr3_aa: CASSLGTNTEAFF

j_call: TRBJ1-1
d_call: TRBD1
clone_size: NA
v_call: TRBV6-1
cdr3_nt: TGTGCCAGCAGGGACCGGAGACAGGGGAACACTGAAGCTTTCTTT
cdr3_aa: CASRDRRQGNTEAFF

j_call: TRBJ2-3
d_call: NA
clone_size: NA
v_call: TRBV6-5
cdr3_nt: TGTGCCAGCAGTTATGCGGGAACCCCTGGCACAGATACGCAGTATTTT
cdr3_aa: CASSYAGTPGTDTQYF

j_call: TRBJ1-4
d_call: TRBD1
clone_size: few
v_call: TRBV7-9
cdr3_nt: TGTGCCAGCAGCTCGGGACAGGCGAATGAAAAACTGTTTTTT
cdr3_aa: CASSSGQANEKLFF

j_call: TRBJ2-2
d_call: TRBD2
clone_size: NA
v_call: TRBV5-4
cdr3_nt: TGTGCCAGCAGCTCCCCCACTAGCGTCACCGGGGAGCTGTTTTTT
cdr3_aa: CASSSPTSVTGELFF

j_call: TRBJ2-2
d_call: TRBD1
clone_size: many
v_call: TRBV6-5
cdr3_nt: TGTGCCAGCACCCCGGGACAGACGAACACCGGGGAGCTGTTTTTT
cdr3_aa: CASTPGQTNTGELFF

j_call: TRBJ2-1
d_call: NA
clone_size: NA
v_call: TRBV6-5
cdr3_nt: TGTGCCAGCAGTTATGGACTCCAGACCTACAATGAGCAGTTCTTC
cdr3_aa: CASSYGLQTYNEQFF

j_call: TRBJ1-1
d_call: NA
clone_size: NA
v_call: TRBV14
cdr3_nt: TGTGCCAGCAGCCAACAGGGTAACACTGAAGCTTTCTTT
cdr3_aa: CASSQQGNTEAFF

j_call: TRBJ2-1
d_call: TRBD2
clone_size: NA
v_call: TRBV5-1
cdr3_nt: TGCGCCAGCAGCTTGAGTCTGGGACTAGCAGGATCTGAGCAGTTCTTC
cdr3_aa: CASSLSLGLAGSEQFF

j_call: TRBJ2-7
d_call: NA
clone_size: NA
v_call: TRBV3-2
cdr3_nt: TGTGCCACCTTCTACGAGCAGTACTTC
cdr3_aa: CATFYEQYF

j_call: TRBJ2-1
d_call: TRBD2
clone_size: NA
v_call: TRBV14
cdr3_nt: TGTGCCAGCAGCCGGGGGACTAGCGCCTACAATGAGCAGTTCTTC
cdr3_aa: CASSRGTSAYNEQFF

j_call: TRBJ2-5
d_call: TRBD2
clone_size: once
v_call: TRBV7-2
cdr3_nt: TGTGCCAGCAGCCGAGGTAGCGGGGTGGGTCAAGAGACCCAGTACTTC
cdr3_aa: CASSRGSGVGQETQYF

j_call: TRBJ1-2
d_call: NA
clone_size: NA
v_call: TRBV6-5
cdr3_nt: TGTGCCAGCAGTTACTCCGCCGGGGGCGGCTACACCTTC
cdr3_aa: CASSYSAGGGYTF

j_call: TRBJ2-3
d_call: NA
clone_size: NA
v_call: TRBV12-2
cdr3_nt: TGTGCAAGTCGCTTGGCCGGGGGAAGCTTTTTACATCCTAGCACAGATACGCAGTATTTT
cdr3_aa: CASRLAGGSFLHPSTDTQYF

j_call: TRBJ1-1
d_call: NA
clone_size: NA
v_call: TRBV10-3
cdr3_nt: TGTGCCATCAGTGAGTCGGGAGGTAACACTGAAGCTTTCTTT
cdr3_aa: CAISESGGNTEAFF

j_call: TRBJ2-1
d_call: TRBD2
clone_size: NA
v_call: TRBV19
cdr3_nt: TGTGCCAGTAGGAAGCCGGGACTAGCTGCTTCTGAGCAGTTCTTC
cdr3_aa: CASRKPGLAASEQFF

j_call: TRBJ2-1
d_call: TRBD2
clone_size: once
v_call: TRBV11-3
cdr3_nt: TGTGCCAGCAGCTTAGTTTCCGCGGGAGGCAATGAGCAGTTCTTC
cdr3_aa: CASSLVSAGGNEQFF

j_call: TRBJ2-7
d_call: NA
clone_size: NA
v_call: TRBV5-5
cdr3_nt: TGTGCCAGCAGCTATGGGGCGTTTTACGAGCAGTACTTC
cdr3_aa: CASSYGAFYEQYF

j_call: TRBJ2-1
d_call: NA
clone_size: NA
v_call: TRBV18
cdr3_nt: TGTGCCAGCTCACCGCAAACAGGTTACAATGAGCAGTTCTTC
cdr3_aa: CASSPQTGYNEQFF

j_call: TRBJ2-1
d_call: TRBD1
clone_size: NA
v_call: TRBV9
cdr3_nt: TGTGCCAGCAGCGTAGCTGGGGACAGGGGGAGAGGCGAGCAGTTCTTC
cdr3_aa: CASSVAGDRGRGEQFF

j_call: TRBJ1-5
d_call: NA
clone_size: few
v_call: TRBV28
cdr3_nt: TGTGCCAGCAGTTTTAGTCCGGGGTTAGGTTCCAGCAATCAGCCCCAGCATTTT
cdr3_aa: CASSFSPGLGSSNQPQHF

j_call: TRBJ1-2
d_call: TRBD1
clone_size: few
v_call: TRBV5-1
cdr3_nt: TGCGCCAGCTACTGGGACAGGGGGCTGGATGGCTACACCTTC
cdr3_aa: CASYWDRGLDGYTF

j_call: TRBJ2-1
d_call: TRBD2
clone_size: NA
v_call: TRBV11-3
cdr3_nt: TGTGCCAGCAGCTTAGTCATTAGCGGGAGCTCCTACAATGAGCAGTTCTTC
cdr3_aa: CASSLVISGSSYNEQFF

j_call: TRBJ2-7
d_call: NA
clone_size: NA
v_call: TRBV7-9
cdr3_nt: TGTGCCAGCAGCTTCGCCTTCGCCTCGGAAACTCCCTACGAGCAGTACTTC
cdr3_aa: CASSFAFASETPYEQYF